Here is one T cell receptor (beta chain) with its context. Data came from immunoSEQ multiplex PCR; TCRdb stores just in-frame clones and leaves some out. The sample holds hundreds of thousands of clones, over 75% seen once. This sample is part of a study of blood T cell repertoires in COVID-19. Overall study: The samples span acute and convalescent COVID-19 from the United States, Italy and Spain.

Germline V gives CDR1 SGHNT, CDR2 YYREEE (reference sequence). The ends lost 4 bases at V and 10 bases at J; junction bases unmatched: 10. This CDR3 spans 14 amino acids. This study enrolled people aged about 18 to 95 from around 26 US geographic areas. The study assigned cohorts using participant-reported clinical history. All recovered Cohort 3 donors got two negative PCRs, got clearance, or saw symptom resolution. The J gene is TRBJ2-1, the V gene TRBV5-4, with 8 bases matching TRBD2. The TCR originated in a man aged 30 to 45 who had recovered from COVID-19. The sample comprised PBMCs or T cells enriched from blood (not recorded which). Here the CDR3 DNA reads TGTGCCAGCAGCGGGGGACTAGACGAAACGGAGCAGTTCTTC. Translated, it gives CASSGGLDETEQFF.